This TCR beta chain was sequenced in a study of control samples from healthy donors and cancer patients. Using immunoSEQ multiplex PCR, the repertoire was profiled, and TCRdb retains in-frame clones only, with some absent. The data show 110,000 or so clones, more than 85% seen once. Germline assignment: CDR1 SGHTA and CDR2 FQGNSA. This CDR3 is built from 14 residues. V was clipped by 1 base and J by 2 bases, with 8 bases between them. This clone was recorded once. V is TRBV7-2 and J is TRBJ1-1; the D is unclear. This TCR was recovered from a woman aged 45-59 years in good health. The material sequenced was blood. CDR3 amino acids: CASSLGGYNTEAFF. The CDR3 coding sequence is TGTGCCAGCAGCTTAGGAGGGTATAACACTGAAGCTTTCTTT.